The rows below give T cell receptor beta chains drawn from one sample of a study of cytomegalovirus exposure and HLA in healthy donors. The assay was immunoSEQ multiplex PCR, and TCRdb's table has in-frame clones only and misses some. The repertoire has approximately 240,000 clones, around 90% of them found once; the top ten carry about 0.95%. Sequencing used PBMCs. The receptors stem from a young woman in good health and CMV-seronegative. Both conserved end residues are part of each CDR3. Fields, in order: J gene, V gene, clone size, D gene, CDR3 DNA, CDR3 protein. A D gene is named only where the DNA matches it firmly. Rows give clone size only sometimes, using once, few, many, or a class for an expanded clone.

J gene: TRBJ2-3
V gene: TRBV6-5
clone size: -
D gene: -
CDR3 DNA: TGTGCCAGCAGTTACGGAGGGAGAGGTTCAGATACGCAGTATTTT
CDR3 protein: CASSYGGRGSDTQYF

J gene: TRBJ2-7
V gene: TRBV19
clone size: -
D gene: -
CDR3 DNA: TGTGCCAGTAGTATATTGGCGGCAGGGTCTCCGTGGGAGCAGTACTTC
CDR3 protein: CASSILAAGSPWEQYF

J gene: TRBJ1-5
V gene: TRBV6-1
clone size: -
D gene: -
CDR3 DNA: TGTGCCAGTCAGAAGGTAATAACAGATAATCAGCCCCAGCATTTT
CDR3 protein: CASQKVITDNQPQHF

J gene: TRBJ2-2
V gene: TRBV30
clone size: -
D gene: TRBD2
CDR3 DNA: TGTGCCTGGAGTGTTTCACCCGGGACTAGCGGGAGTAGACTGTTTTTT
CDR3 protein: CAWSVSPGTSGSRLFF

J gene: TRBJ2-7
V gene: TRBV7-8
clone size: -
D gene: TRBD1
CDR3 DNA: TGTGCCAGCAGCTCAGGGACAGGGGCCTACGAGCAGTACTTC
CDR3 protein: CASSSGTGAYEQYF

J gene: TRBJ2-5
V gene: TRBV18
clone size: -
D gene: -
CDR3 DNA: TGTGCCAGCTCACTCCGGCCCGGGGAGACCCAGTACTTC
CDR3 protein: CASSLRPGETQYF

J gene: TRBJ1-3
V gene: TRBV30
clone size: -
D gene: TRBD1
CDR3 DNA: TGTGCCGCAAACAGGGGGTCTGGAAACACCATATATTTT
CDR3 protein: CAANRGSGNTIYF

J gene: TRBJ2-1
V gene: TRBV5-1
clone size: -
D gene: TRBD2
CDR3 DNA: TGCGCCAGCAGCTTGGAGACTAGCGGGAGGGCCCTTAAGGGTGAGCAGTTCTTC
CDR3 protein: CASSLETSGRALKGEQFF

J gene: TRBJ2-7
V gene: TRBV19
clone size: -
D gene: -
CDR3 DNA: TGTGCCAGTAAAGACAGAGGTGGGTCCTACGAGCAGTACTTC
CDR3 protein: CASKDRGGSYEQYF

J gene: TRBJ1-5
V gene: TRBV6-7
clone size: once
D gene: TRBD1
CDR3 DNA: TGTGCCAGCAGTTACAAGGGCACAGGGGAAGCGCAGCCCCAGCATTTT
CDR3 protein: CASSYKGTGEAQPQHF

J gene: TRBJ2-7
V gene: TRBV28
clone size: -
D gene: -
CDR3 DNA: TGTGCCAGCAGTGCCAGACAAGCCCAGTACGAGCAGTACTTC
CDR3 protein: CASSARQAQYEQYF

J gene: TRBJ2-3
V gene: TRBV19
clone size: -
D gene: -
CDR3 DNA: TGTGCCAGTAGTACCCGGCGAGCGGATACGCAGTATTTT
CDR3 protein: CASSTRRADTQYF

J gene: TRBJ2-5
V gene: TRBV10-1
clone size: -
D gene: -
CDR3 DNA: TGCGCCAGAGACAGGGACTCGGCCCAAGAGACCCAGTACTTC
CDR3 protein: CARDRDSAQETQYF

J gene: TRBJ1-1
V gene: TRBV19
clone size: -
D gene: -
CDR3 DNA: TGTGCCAGTAGTATGCAGGGCATGAACACTGAAGCTTTCTTT
CDR3 protein: CASSMQGMNTEAFF

J gene: TRBJ1-6
V gene: TRBV5-6
clone size: -
D gene: TRBD1
CDR3 DNA: TGTGCCAGCAGCCCTGGGACAGTTAATTCACCCCTCCACTTT
CDR3 protein: CASSPGTVNSPLHF

J gene: TRBJ2-1
V gene: TRBV9
clone size: -
D gene: TRBD2
CDR3 DNA: TGTGCCAGCAGCTTTAGAACGGGAGGGCAAGTCTTCGATGAGCAGTTCTTC
CDR3 protein: CASSFRTGGQVFDEQFF

J gene: TRBJ2-2
V gene: TRBV10-3
clone size: -
D gene: -
CDR3 DNA: TGTGCCATCAGTGGCGACAGGAACACCGGGGAGCTGTTTTTT
CDR3 protein: CAISGDRNTGELFF

J gene: TRBJ1-5
V gene: TRBV27
clone size: few
D gene: -
CDR3 DNA: TGTGCCAGCAGTTTAGTGCGGGGGACGGGGAGCAATCAGCCCCAGCATTTT
CDR3 protein: CASSLVRGTGSNQPQHF

J gene: TRBJ1-2
V gene: TRBV6-6
clone size: -
D gene: -
CDR3 DNA: TGTGCCAGCAGTTACAGGGGGGGTTCGGATGGCTACACCTTC
CDR3 protein: CASSYRGGSDGYTF

J gene: TRBJ2-2
V gene: TRBV6-6
clone size: -
D gene: -
CDR3 DNA: TGTGCCAGCAGTCTAGGACTGAAGAACACCGGGGAGCTGTTTTTT
CDR3 protein: CASSLGLKNTGELFF

J gene: TRBJ1-5
V gene: TRBV19
clone size: -
D gene: -
CDR3 DNA: TGTGCCAGTAGCCATAGGGAGGCTGGGGATCAGCCCCAGCATTTT
CDR3 protein: CASSHREAGDQPQHF

J gene: TRBJ2-5
V gene: TRBV9
clone size: -
D gene: TRBD2
CDR3 DNA: TGTGCCAGCAGCGGCGGGACTAGCGGGGGACAAGAGACCCAGTACTTC
CDR3 protein: CASSGGTSGGQETQYF

J gene: TRBJ2-7
V gene: TRBV28
clone size: -
D gene: TRBD2
CDR3 DNA: TGTGCCAGCAGTTTACCCCCGGGACTAGCGGGAGTATGGGGGCTGAACTACGAGCAGTACTTC
CDR3 protein: CASSLPPGLAGVWGLNYEQYF

J gene: TRBJ1-2
V gene: TRBV2
clone size: few
D gene: -
CDR3 DNA: TGTGCCAGCAGTCCACAGAACTATGGCTACACCTTC
CDR3 protein: CASSPQNYGYTF

J gene: TRBJ1-5
V gene: TRBV2
clone size: -
D gene: -
CDR3 DNA: TGTGCCAGCAGTGAAACATATAGCAATCAGCCCCAGCATTTT
CDR3 protein: CASSETYSNQPQHF

J gene: TRBJ2-7
V gene: TRBV30
clone size: -
D gene: TRBD2
CDR3 DNA: TGTGCCTGCCTGCAGATGAGCGGGAGGGCCGAAGGGGAGCAGTACTTC
CDR3 protein: CACLQMSGRAEGEQYF

J gene: TRBJ1-3
V gene: TRBV6-5
clone size: -
D gene: -
CDR3 DNA: TGTGCCAGCAGTTATGCGGCCGACTCTGGAAACACCATATATTTT
CDR3 protein: CASSYAADSGNTIYF

J gene: TRBJ2-5
V gene: TRBV19
clone size: -
D gene: TRBD1
CDR3 DNA: TGTGCCAGTAGTTTCTCCCCGGGACAGGGTTTTGAGACCCAGTACTTC
CDR3 protein: CASSFSPGQGFETQYF

J gene: TRBJ2-5
V gene: TRBV5-6
clone size: once
D gene: -
CDR3 DNA: TGTGCCAGCAGCGGGGGCCAGGGTGAGACCCAGTACTTC
CDR3 protein: CASSGGQGETQYF

J gene: TRBJ2-3
V gene: TRBV10-1
clone size: -
D gene: -
CDR3 DNA: TGCGCCACAGGGGGGTCGGATACGCAGTATTTT
CDR3 protein: CATGGSDTQYF

J gene: TRBJ1-1
V gene: TRBV2
clone size: -
D gene: TRBD1
CDR3 DNA: TGTGCCAGCAGAGACCGGGACAGGGTCAGGACTGAAGCTTTCTTT
CDR3 protein: CASRDRDRVRTEAFF

J gene: TRBJ2-2
V gene: TRBV5-1
clone size: -
D gene: -
CDR3 DNA: TGCGCCACGCGACCAGGGAACACCGGGGAGCTGTTTTTT
CDR3 protein: CATRPGNTGELFF

J gene: TRBJ2-1
V gene: TRBV7-8
clone size: -
D gene: TRBD1
CDR3 DNA: TGTGCCAGCACCCCCGGGACAGGGATCAACAATGAGCAGTTCTTC
CDR3 protein: CASTPGTGINNEQFF

J gene: TRBJ1-1
V gene: TRBV30
clone size: -
D gene: -
CDR3 DNA: TGTGCCTGGAACGGGAGGAACACTGAAGCTTTCTTT
CDR3 protein: CAWNGRNTEAFF